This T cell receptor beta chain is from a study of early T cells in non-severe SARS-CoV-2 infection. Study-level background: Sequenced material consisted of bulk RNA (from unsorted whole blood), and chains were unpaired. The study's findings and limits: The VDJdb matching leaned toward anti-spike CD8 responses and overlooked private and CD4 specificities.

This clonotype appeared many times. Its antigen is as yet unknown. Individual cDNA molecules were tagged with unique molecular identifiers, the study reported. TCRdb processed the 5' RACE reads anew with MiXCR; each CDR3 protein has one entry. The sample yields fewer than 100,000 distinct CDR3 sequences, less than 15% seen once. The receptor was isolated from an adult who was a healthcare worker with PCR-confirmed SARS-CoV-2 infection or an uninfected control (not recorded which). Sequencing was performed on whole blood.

The CDR3 region is CASSTFAAGANVLTF. The CDR3 nucleotides read TGTGCCAGTAGTACCTTTGCGGCTGGGGCCAACGTCCTGACTTTC. The gene calls are TRBV19 and TRBJ2-6; D is unresolved. Per the germline V gene, CDR1 is LNHDA and CDR2 is SQIVND (reference sequence). Trimming cost V 4 bases and J 2 bases, with 9 bases left between them. The CDR3 runs to 15 residues.